This T cell receptor (beta chain) was recovered during a study of shared clonotypes between healthy human individuals. Germline CDR1 is MGHRA and CDR2 is YSYEKL. V trimming: 7 bases; J trimming: 2 bases; junction bases outside the gene matches: 7. This CDR3 has 14 amino acids. This table comes from immunoSEQ multiplex PCR, and its TCRdb copy is limited to in-frame clones, with some not included. The data show approximately 2,200,000 clones, about 92% seen once. Terminally differentiated effector memory CD45RA+ cells were excluded by CCR7 positive selection of CD45RO-negative cells. Sequencing input: naive CD8+ T cells from PBMCs. The sequence was obtained from a young man in good health. Some clones in this sample may be carry-over from other donors' samples. V and J are TRBV4-1 and TRBJ2-7; 8 nucleotides align to TRBD1. The CDR3, as DNA: TGCGCCAGCAAACCCTCGGACAGGGCCTACGAGCAGTACTTC. Its protein product is CASKPSDRAYEQYF.